This T cell receptor (beta chain) was obtained from a study of cytomegalovirus exposure and HLA in healthy donors. Study observations and caveats: A later analysis showed that HLA-associated TCR beta chains had undergone more clonal expansion than equally common others. Roughly even sequencing depth across donors was the assumption behind the presence/absence analyses.

Remarks on this clone: Its antigen is not known.

Germline CDR1 SGHRS, CDR2 YFSETQ. The CDR3 extends over 14 amino acids. The V segment lost 4 bases and the J segment 4 bases; nucleotides outside the gene matches: 7. The PCR employed 60 Vbeta primers together with 13 Jbeta primers. Clones were sequenced by immunoSEQ multiplex PCR, and TCRdb holds only the in-frame ones, with some missing. The table records about 190,000 clones, 65% to 85% of them present only once. This clonotype was sampled from a man aged 50 or older in good health and CMV-seronegative. The chain joins TRBV5-1 to TRBJ1-2, with 7 nucleotides matching TRBD1. Sequencing input: PBMCs. CDR3 nucleotides: TGCGCCAGCAGCCTGGGACAGATCACCTATGGCTACACCTTC. It encodes CASSLGQITYGYTF.